A single sample is the source of the 14 T cell receptor beta chains below, sequenced in a study of response to subunit inactivated influenza vaccine (dated by TCRdb to 2017 to 2018). Preparation of the library involved RT-PCR. The sample was run on an Illumina HiSeq 2500. TCRdb cleaned the public reads at Q25 with fastp, built clones with MiXCR and kept in-frame beta chains. Records with the same CDR3 protein are collapsed into one entry carrying the most frequent genes and DNA. The table for this sample lists about 780,000 distinct CDR3 sequences; under 20% of them were counted only once. Roughly 10% of the sample goes to the ten largest clones. The source material was PBMCs from blood, sampled less than 6 days after vaccination. The receptors shown here come from a man aged 45-65 years who received an inactivated influenza vaccine. Donor details come from another sample of the same person, matched by shared clones.

This clonotype was detected a few times. For the CDR3, the DNA is TGCAGTGCTAGCCGGACAGGGGAGGCAGATGAGCAGTTCTTC. This encodes CSASRTGEADEQFF. The chain couples TRBV20-1 to TRBJ2-1; the match to TRBD1 covers 9 bases. The CDR3 length is 14 residues. Germline V gene lookup returns CDR1 DFQATT and CDR2 SNEGSKA (reference sequence). V lost 3 bases and J lost 8; bases outside the gene matches: 8.

A few counts support this clonotype. The chain couples TRBV20-1 to TRBJ2-7, with D possibly being TRBD2 (6 bases). Trimming stripped 4 bases from V and 6 bases from J, with 16 bases between. The length of the CDR3 is 13 residues. Germline V lookup: CDR1 DFQATT, CDR2 SNEGSKA (reference sequence). CDR3: CSAIITAGSEQYF. CDR3 nucleotides: TGCAGTGCTATAATAACGGCGGGGAGCGAGCAGTACTTC.

This clonotype was detected only a few times. This sequence joins TRBV4-1 and TRBJ2-5; D is perhaps TRBD1 (5 bases). CDR3 length: 15 amino acids. V was cut by 5 bases and J by 5 bases, with 18 bases left in between. Germline V lookup: CDR1 MGHRA, CDR2 YSYEKL. The CDR3, as DNA: TGCGCCAGCAGCGGTCCCGGCAGGGTGATGGAGACCCAGTACTTC. Translation gives CASSGPGRVMETQYF.

This clonotype was seen a few times. The genes are TRBV19 and TRBJ1-2; the D gene is possibly TRBD1 (6 bases). This CDR3 spans 13 amino acids. V dropped 8 bases and J dropped 2 bases, with 12 bases sitting between them. The germline V gene has CDR1 LNHDA and CDR2 SQIVND (reference sequence). CDR3: CASWDTANYGYTF. CDR3 coding DNA: TGTGCCAGTTGGGACACCGCGAACTATGGCTACACCTTC.

The chain links TRBV12-3 or TRBV12-4 to TRBJ1-3, with D uncertain. Trimming took off 8 bases at V and 3 bases at J, with 11 bases between the two ends. This CDR3 has 13 amino acids. The CDR3 sequence is CASSVAFGNTIYF. The CDR3 region has the DNA TGTGCCAGCTCCGTGGCTTTTGGAAACACCATATATTTT.

V and J are TRBV12-3 or TRBV12-4 and TRBJ1-2, with 9 bases identical to TRBD1. Losses at the gene ends were 7 bases for V and 6 bases for J; bases not matched to a gene: 9. The CDR3 runs to 14 residues. CDR3 sequence: CASTLDRGFHGYTF. CDR3 sequence (DNA): TGTGCCAGCACGCTGGACAGGGGATTTCATGGCTACACCTTC.

This clonotype was seen a few times. The V gene is TRBV20-1, the J gene TRBJ2-3, with D maybe TRBD2 (6 bases). There are 15 residues in the CDR3. V was pared by 3 bases and J by 4 bases, with 17 bases between. CDR1 and CDR2 from the germline V gene are DFQATT and SNEGSKA (reference sequence). CDR3 residues: CSASGPDWEADTQYF. DNA for the CDR3: TGCAGTGCTAGTGGACCGGATTGGGAGGCAGATACGCAGTATTTT.

This clonotype was counted ten times or more. V gene TRBV3-1 combines with J gene TRBJ2-7, with 12 bases matching TRBD1. The CDR3 runs 15 residues. Losses at the gene ends were 4 bases for V and 0 bases for J; bases not matched to a gene: 1. In germline, CDR1 is LGHDT, CDR2 YNNKEL (reference sequence). This CDR3 is CASSRGQGASYEQYF. The CDR3 DNA follows: TGTGCCAGCAGCCGGGGACAGGGGGCCTCCTACGAGCAGTACTTC.

This rearrangement joins TRBV5-1 to TRBJ1-1, with D perhaps TRBD1 (5 bases). This CDR3 region has 13 residues. From germline, CDR1 is SGHRS and CDR2 YFSETQ. With 0 bases removed from V and 13 bases from J, the gap between germline ends came to 16 bases. CDR3 DNA sequence: TGCGCCAGCAGCTTGGTTGTCGGGGACGGGGGTTTCTTT. It is translated as CASSLVVGDGGFF.

The table lists this clonotype with a few counts. The V gene is TRBV4-1, the J gene TRBJ2-5; 7 bases line up with TRBD2. This CDR3 comprises 15 residues. J was trimmed by 1 base and V by 1 base; bases with no gene match: 3. In germline, CDR1 is MGHRA, CDR2 YSYEKL. The CDR3 coding sequence is TGCGCCAGCAGCCAAGGGCGGGGGACCCAAGAGACCCAGTACTTC. This sequence encodes CASSQGRGTQETQYF.

The rearrangement links TRBV6-5 to TRBJ1-1; the D gene is possibly TRBD1 (6 bases). V was shortened by 5 bases and J by 3 bases, with 16 bases between the two germline ends. Looked up from germline, CDR1 is MNHEY and CDR2 is SVGAGI. The CDR3 loop spans 15 amino acids. CDR3 in DNA: TGTGCCAGCAGTACTACAGGGATCGGGCACACTGAAGCTTTCTTT. It specifies CASSTTGIGHTEAFF.

This clonotype was found a few times. This chain links TRBV6-1 with TRBJ2-7; D is uncertain. V was trimmed by 6 bases and J by 5 bases, leaving 14 bases between them. The CDR3 has 13 amino acids. CDR1 MNHNS and CDR2 SASEGT come from the germline V gene. This CDR3 is CASRRPSRDEQYF. The CDR3 nucleotides are TGTGCCAGCAGGAGGCCGTCAAGGGACGAGCAGTACTTC.

This chain joins TRBV18 and TRBJ2-1, with D possibly matching TRBD2 (5 bases). Deletions cut 6 bases from V and 5 bases from J, with 14 bases between. The V gene's germline CDR1 is KGHSH and CDR2 LQKENI. This CDR3 has 14 amino acids. In DNA, the CDR3 is TGTGCCAGCTCGGCAGGACTGGGTCACAATGAGCAGTTCTTC. This codes for CASSAGLGHNEQFF.

V usage is TRBV5-1 and J usage is TRBJ2-5; TRBD1 might be the D (6 bases). V was cut by 6 bases and J by 0 bases, with 9 bases left in between. The CDR3 runs 13 residues. CDR1 and CDR2 (germline): SGHRS, YFSETQ. The CDR3 DNA follows: TGCGCCAGCAACAGGGCGTACCAAGAGACCCAGTACTTC. This gives the protein CASNRAYQETQYF.